The 5 T cell receptor beta chains below were found in one sample sequenced in a study of tumor-infiltrating lymphocytes in primary liver carcinoma (dated by TCRdb to between 2016 and 2019). The sample was run on an Illumina HiSeq 2500. Starting from approximately 0.5 ug total RNA, TCRbeta-specific cDNA was produced by reverse transcription with a constant-region primer and ProtoScript II reverse transcriptase. Three nested multiplex PCR rounds, following a slightly modified ARM-PCR procedure, were used to build the TCRbeta libraries. Multiplex TRBV1-TRBV30 forward primers and a Cbeta reverse primer were used in the first two PCR rounds, each of which was run for around 10 cycles. Clones were called with MiXCR by TCRdb after fastp trimmed the public reads at Q25, and only in-frame beta chains were retained. Every distinct CDR3 protein forms one entry, paired with its most common genes and DNA. For this sample there are around 79,000 distinct CDR3 sequences; approximately 69% appear just once. Together, the top ten hold approximately 26% of the sample.

Total RNA and DNA were co-extracted from roughly 20-30 mg of bulk tissue with the AllPrep DNA/RNA mini kit, without cell sorting. Sequenced: tumor-adjacent normal liver tissue. The receptors here all came from a man between 35 and 55 years old with primary liver carcinoma and hepatitis B virus infection.

This clonotype was counted only a few times. The conserved final phenylalanine or tryptophan is absent from the CDR3, which likely points to a read error. The chain combines TRBV28 with TRBJ2-1; no clear D gene. V dropped 7 bases and J dropped 9 bases, with 10 bases sitting between them. The CDR3 spans 11 residues. Germline V lookup: CDR1 MDHEN, CDR2 SYDVKM. This CDR3 is CASTNGIEQFV. CDR3 in DNA: TGTGCCAGCACGAATGGTATTGAGCAGTTCGTC.

About this clonotype: A read error may account for a junction end that differs from germline. This sequence joins TRBV4-3 and TRBJ2-2; the D gene is possibly TRBD1 (6 bases). The CDR3 consists of 16 residues. Germline loops: CDR1 LGHNA, CDR2 YSLEER. In DNA form, the CDR3 reads TGCGACAGCAGCCAAGATCGGGGACATTCTAACGGGGAGCTGTTTTTT. This codes for CDSSQDRGHSNGELFF.

This clonotype appeared a single time. Given a much more abundant clone one base away, this may be a read error. This chain links TRBV28 with TRBJ2-7, with TRBD1 matching 11 bases. The CDR3 sequence is 15 residues long. V shed 5 bases, J shed 5 bases, and the junction held 8 bases outside the gene matches. Looked up from germline, CDR1 is MDHEN and CDR2 is SYDVKM. CDR3 sequence reads: CASSQTGQGADEQYF. CDR3 sequence (DNA): TGTGCCAGCAGTCAGACTGGACAGGGGGCGGACGAGCAGTACTTC.

A few counts support this clonotype. V gene TRBV11-2 combines with J gene TRBJ2-1; 7 bases align to TRBD2. V lost 1 base to trimming and J lost 1 base; unmatched junction nucleotides: 7. This CDR3 has 17 amino acids. Looked up from germline, CDR1 is SGHAT and CDR2 is FQNNGV. The CDR3 DNA follows: TGTGCCAGCAGCTTAGGTGGGGCTAGCGGTTCCTACAATGAGCAGTTCTTC. Translation: CASSLGGASGSYNEQFF.

This clonotype was counted at least ten times. This chain links TRBV29-1 with TRBJ2-2; the D gene could be TRBD1 or TRBD2 (5 bases each). The CDR3 has 15 residues. V was shortened by 4 bases and J by 5 bases, with 17 bases between the two germline ends. CDR1 SQVTM and CDR2 ANQGSEA come from the germline V gene. The CDR3 reads CSVGLGWGMTGELFF. In nucleotides, the CDR3 is TGCAGCGTTGGTTTAGGGTGGGGGATGACCGGGGAGCTGTTTTTT.